Listed below are T cell receptor beta chains from one sample, sequenced in a study of shared clonotypes between healthy human individuals. TCRdb's table, derived via immunoSEQ multiplex PCR, lists solely in-frame clones and lacks some. Of about 1.9 million clones listed, over 85% are singletons. Source material: naive CD8+ T cells from PBMCs. The source is a young man in good health. Some clones in this sample may be carry-over from other donors' samples. Each CDR3 is given with its conserved first and last residue. Each record gives: clone size, V gene, J gene, D gene, CDR3 length, CDR3 protein, CDR3 DNA. D genes are given only for firm matches. For some rows the clone size is stated as once, few or many, or as a class when expanded; others skip it.

size: -
V: TRBV11-2
J: TRBJ2-7
D: -
length: 15
CDR3: CASSLGGGLSYEQYF
DNA: TGTGCCAGCAGCTTAGGCGGGGGCCTCTCCTACGAGCAGTACTTC

size: once
V: TRBV7-4
J: TRBJ1-5
D: -
length: 17
CDR3: CASSLVMHSSWNQPQHF
DNA: TGTGCCAGCAGCTTAGTTATGCACAGCAGTTGGAATCAGCCCCAGCATTTT

size: -
V: TRBV11-1
J: TRBJ2-1
D: TRBD1
length: 13
CDR3: CASSLVRDRAQFF
DNA: TGTGCCAGCAGCTTAGTGAGGGACAGGGCGCAGTTCTTC

size: -
V: TRBV4-1
J: TRBJ2-7
D: TRBD1
length: 17
CDR3: CASSQDWTGMGFYEQYF
DNA: TGCGCCAGCAGCCAAGATTGGACAGGGATGGGTTTCTACGAGCAGTACTTC

size: -
V: TRBV6-5
J: TRBJ2-7
D: TRBD2
length: 16
CDR3: CASSYSRVAGAYEQYF
DNA: TGTGCCAGCAGTTACTCAAGGGTAGCGGGAGCCTACGAGCAGTACTTC

size: -
V: TRBV28
J: TRBJ2-1
D: -
length: 14
CDR3: CASSFPGPYNEQFF
DNA: TGTGCCAGCAGTTTCCCCGGGCCGTACAATGAGCAGTTCTTC

size: -
V: TRBV2
J: TRBJ1-1
D: TRBD1
length: 16
CDR3: CASSANRQGANTEAFF
DNA: TGTGCCAGCAGTGCCAACAGACAGGGGGCGAACACTGAAGCTTTCTTT

size: -
V: TRBV28
J: TRBJ2-1
D: -
length: 16
CDR3: CASSFRVRENLNEQFF
DNA: TGTGCCAGCAGTTTCCGCGTCAGGGAAAATCTCAATGAGCAGTTCTTC

size: once
V: TRBV27
J: TRBJ1-1
D: -
length: 13
CDR3: CASSLLFGGEAFF
DNA: TGTGCCAGCAGCCTCTTATTTGGGGGTGAAGCTTTCTTT

size: -
V: TRBV7-9
J: TRBJ1-2
D: -
length: 16
CDR3: CASSDARRTVTYGYTF
DNA: TGTGCCAGCAGTGACGCACGAAGGACAGTGACCTATGGCTACACCTTC

size: -
V: TRBV19
J: TRBJ2-1
D: -
length: 15
CDR3: CASSIMAGRYNEQFF
DNA: TGTGCCAGTAGTATAATGGCAGGGAGGTACAATGAGCAGTTCTTC

size: -
V: TRBV19
J: TRBJ2-7
D: TRBD1
length: 15
CDR3: CASSTHGDSSYEQYF
DNA: TGTGCCAGTAGTACGCACGGGGACAGCTCCTACGAGCAGTACTTC

size: -
V: TRBV4-3
J: TRBJ1-2
D: -
length: 16
CDR3: CASSQALTVGWVDYTF
DNA: TGCGCCAGCAGCCAAGCTTTAACAGTGGGCTGGGTTGACTACACCTTC

size: -
V: TRBV5-1
J: TRBJ2-7
D: TRBD2
length: 18
CDR3: CASSLGQGLAGFKNEQYF
DNA: TGCGCCAGCAGCTTAGGCCAAGGACTAGCGGGATTCAAAAACGAGCAGTACTTC

size: -
V: TRBV28
J: TRBJ2-1
D: TRBD2
length: 16
CDR3: CASSSGLAMAGNEQFF
DNA: TGTGCCAGCAGTTCAGGACTAGCGATGGCTGGGAATGAGCAGTTCTTC

size: once
V: TRBV29-1
J: TRBJ1-3
D: -
length: 15
CDR3: CSVASEARSGNTIYF
DNA: TGCAGCGTTGCTAGTGAAGCCCGCTCTGGAAACACCATATATTTT

size: once
V: TRBV27
J: TRBJ2-1
D: -
length: 14
CDR3: CASSFGGGRNEQFF
DNA: TGTGCCAGCAGTTTTGGAGGGGGAAGGAATGAGCAGTTCTTC

size: -
V: TRBV4-1
J: TRBJ2-2
D: -
length: 15
CDR3: CASSSRHEGIGELFF
DNA: TGCGCCAGCAGCTCCCGGCACGAGGGAATCGGGGAGCTGTTTTTT

size: -
V: TRBV7-2
J: TRBJ2-7
D: TRBD1
length: 15
CDR3: CASSYTGGKEREQYF
DNA: TGTGCCAGCAGCTACACAGGGGGTAAAGAGCGCGAGCAGTACTTC

size: -
V: TRBV5-1
J: TRBJ1-1
D: -
length: 14
CDR3: CASSLILMNTEAFF
DNA: TGCGCCAGCAGCTTGATTCTCATGAACACTGAAGCTTTCTTT

size: -
V: TRBV5-8
J: TRBJ1-1
D: -
length: 14
CDR3: CASSFRRGTTEAFF
DNA: TGTGCCAGCAGCTTTAGGAGGGGGACCACTGAAGCTTTCTTT

size: -
V: TRBV19
J: TRBJ2-2
D: -
length: 18
CDR3: CASSIGLAYSLRTGELFF
DNA: TGTGCCAGTAGTATAGGGCTAGCGTACAGCCTGAGGACCGGGGAGCTGTTTTTT

size: -
V: TRBV7-6
J: TRBJ2-2
D: TRBD1
length: 16
CDR3: CASSARTGEFSGELFF
DNA: TGTGCCAGCAGCGCGCGAACAGGGGAATTTTCCGGGGAGCTGTTTTTT

size: -
V: TRBV7-9
J: TRBJ1-1
D: -
length: 14
CDR3: CASSGWTGNTEAFF
DNA: TGTGCCAGCAGCGGGTGGACGGGTAACACTGAAGCTTTCTTT

size: -
V: TRBV7-9
J: TRBJ2-1
D: TRBD2
length: 16
CDR3: CASSLGLAGGNNEQFF
DNA: TGTGCCAGCAGCTTAGGACTAGCGGGAGGGAACAATGAGCAGTTCTTC

size: -
V: TRBV2
J: TRBJ2-7
D: -
length: 15
CDR3: CASSERRQAPNEQYF
DNA: TGTGCCAGCAGTGAAAGGCGGCAGGCTCCCAACGAGCAGTACTTC

size: -
V: TRBV27
J: TRBJ2-1
D: -
length: 15
CDR3: CASTPDREGYNEQFF
DNA: TGTGCCAGCACCCCTGACAGGGAGGGTTATAATGAGCAGTTCTTC

size: -
V: TRBV5-1
J: TRBJ1-1
D: TRBD1
length: 14
CDR3: CASSSSGGRTEAFF
DNA: TGCGCCAGCAGCTCCTCAGGGGGTCGCACTGAAGCTTTCTTT

size: -
V: TRBV7-2
J: TRBJ2-7
D: TRBD2
length: 15
CDR3: CASSPTSGSQYEQYF
DNA: TGTGCCAGCAGCCCGACTAGCGGGAGTCAGTACGAGCAGTACTTC

size: -
V: TRBV4-2
J: TRBJ2-5
D: TRBD2
length: 16
CDR3: CASSQGAASGSETQYF
DNA: TGTGCCAGCAGCCAAGGGGCGGCTAGCGGTTCCGAGACCCAGTACTTC

size: few
V: TRBV30
J: TRBJ1-3
D: -
length: 13
CDR3: CALFGETGNTIYF
DNA: TGTGCCCTATTTGGGGAGACTGGAAACACCATATATTTT

size: -
V: TRBV5-6
J: TRBJ2-7
D: TRBD1
length: 14
CDR3: CASSLGTGFYEQYF
DNA: TGTGCCAGCAGCTTGGGGACAGGGTTCTACGAGCAGTACTTC

size: -
V: TRBV30
J: TRBJ1-2
D: TRBD1
length: 12
CDR3: CAWSGTGKGYTF
DNA: TGTGCCTGGAGCGGGACAGGGAAAGGCTACACCTTC

size: -
V: TRBV18
J: TRBJ2-1
D: TRBD2
length: 15
CDR3: CASSLTASGLNEQFF
DNA: TGTGCCAGCTCACTAACGGCTAGCGGGCTCAATGAGCAGTTCTTC

size: -
V: TRBV19
J: TRBJ1-1
D: -
length: 13
CDR3: CASSLGGNTEAFF
DNA: TGTGCCAGTAGCCTAGGGGGTAACACTGAAGCTTTCTTT

size: -
V: TRBV29-1
J: TRBJ2-1
D: -
length: 15
CDR3: CSVEVVAEPLLEQFF
DNA: TGCAGCGTTGAAGTAGTAGCGGAGCCGCTTTTGGAGCAGTTCTTC

size: -
V: TRBV27
J: TRBJ2-1
D: -
length: 15
CDR3: CASSLYGPLGNEQFF
DNA: TGTGCCAGCAGTTTATACGGGCCCCTAGGCAATGAGCAGTTCTTC

size: -
V: TRBV7-9
J: TRBJ2-1
D: -
length: 15
CDR3: CASSLGIVRDNEQFF
DNA: TGTGCCAGCAGCTTAGGAATCGTGAGAGACAATGAGCAGTTCTTC

size: -
V: TRBV11-2
J: TRBJ1-6
D: -
length: 14
CDR3: CASSYQGGHSPLHF
DNA: TGTGCCAGCAGCTACCAGGGTGGGCATTCACCCCTCCACTTT

size: -
V: TRBV5-1
J: TRBJ1-1
D: -
length: 18
CDR3: CASSWSDGTEDWGTEAFF
DNA: TGCGCCAGCAGCTGGTCGGACGGGACGGAGGACTGGGGCACTGAAGCTTTCTTT

size: -
V: TRBV19
J: TRBJ2-7
D: TRBD2
length: 14
CDR3: CASSPLAGGYEQYF
DNA: TGTGCCAGTAGTCCCCTAGCGGGAGGCTACGAGCAGTACTTC

size: once
V: TRBV28
J: TRBJ1-2
D: -
length: 14
CDR3: CASSLVRAGNGYTF
DNA: TGTGCCAGCAGTTTAGTTAGAGCAGGGAATGGCTACACCTTC

size: once
V: TRBV28
J: TRBJ2-3
D: -
length: 16
CDR3: CASSLWNTHDTDTQYF
DNA: TGTGCCAGCAGTTTATGGAACACTCATGATACAGATACGCAGTATTTT

size: few
V: TRBV27
J: TRBJ2-1
D: -
length: 12
CDR3: CASSLAGNEQFF
DNA: TGTGCCAGCAGTTTAGCGGGGAATGAGCAGTTCTTC

size: -
V: TRBV7-9
J: TRBJ2-5
D: -
length: 13
CDR3: CASSTEGWETQYF
DNA: TGTGCCAGCAGCACCGAGGGTTGGGAGACCCAGTACTTC

size: -
V: TRBV6-5
J: TRBJ1-2
D: -
length: 15
CDR3: CASSYVEGQSFGYTF
DNA: TGTGCCAGCAGTTACGTCGAGGGGCAGTCTTTTGGCTACACCTTC

size: -
V: TRBV9
J: TRBJ1-2
D: -
length: 11
CDR3: CASSVGEGYTF
DNA: TGTGCCAGCAGCGTCGGGGAGGGCTACACCTTC

size: -
V: TRBV27
J: TRBJ2-7
D: -
length: 13
CDR3: CASSLAEPYEQYF
DNA: TGTGCCAGCAGCCTGGCGGAGCCCTACGAGCAGTACTTC

size: -
V: TRBV5-1
J: TRBJ2-1
D: -
length: 15
CDR3: CASSLGGISYNEQFF
DNA: TGCGCCAGCAGCTTAGGCGGGATCTCCTACAATGAGCAGTTCTTC

size: once
V: TRBV27
J: TRBJ1-2
D: -
length: 13
CDR3: CASRLRGGHGYTF
DNA: TGTGCCAGCAGGTTAAGAGGGGGACATGGCTACACCTTC

size: -
V: TRBV27
J: TRBJ2-2
D: -
length: 16
CDR3: CASSLLVSSYTGELFF
DNA: TGTGCCAGCAGTTTATTAGTTTCTAGCTACACCGGGGAGCTGTTTTTT

size: -
V: TRBV4-1
J: TRBJ2-7
D: TRBD1
length: 15
CDR3: CASRIGTGSSYEQYF
DNA: TGCGCCAGCAGGATCGGGACAGGGAGCTCCTACGAGCAGTACTTC

size: -
V: TRBV30
J: TRBJ2-7
D: -
length: 12
CDR3: CAWRDRGYEQYF
DNA: TGTGCCTGGAGAGATAGGGGCTACGAGCAGTACTTC